The sequence of this T cell receptor (beta chain) was determined in a study of shared clonotypes between healthy human individuals. Genomic DNA of each subset was evenly split across several immunoSEQ plates. Sequencing used immunoSEQ multiplex PCR; TCRdb keeps in-frame clones, though not all of them. The sample has a few hundred thousand clones, more than 75% seen once. CCR7-negative CD45RA+ TemRA cells were combined with CD45RO+ cells to form CD8 memory. V was pared by 2 bases and J by 3 bases, with 14 bases between. Germline lookup yields CDR1 SEHNR and CDR2 FQNEAQ (reference sequence). This CDR3 comprises 16 residues. Study-level findings and limits: The naive CD4 repertoires of a handful of donors were compared, and around 5% of clonotypes were shared.

In regard to this clone: No antigen is known for it.

This TCR derives from a young man in good health. This rearrangement joins TRBV7-9 to TRBJ1-3; D ambiguous. The sequenced sample was memory CD8+ T cells sorted from blood. Subset defined: CD45RO+ cells pooled with CCR7-negative TemRA cells. CDR3: CASSLPTPASGNTIYF. DNA of the CDR3: TGTGCCAGCAGCTTACCAACCCCAGCTAGTGGAAACACCATATATTTT.